The following is a TCR beta chain sequence with its context. Its cognate antigen has yet to be identified. No much larger clonotype is one base removed from it; base qualities were not supplied. The immunoSEQ assay, a bias-controlled multiplex PCR using V- and J-specific primers, was used to amplify TCR beta CDR3 regions from genomic DNA. In a second PCR step, a proprietary barcode and Illumina adapter sequences were attached to the CDR3 amplicons. CDR3 libraries were sequenced on an Illumina MiSeq instrument. For the original study's pipeline: Export and quality control were performed with immunoSEQ Analyzer 3.0, and downstream analyses were performed with R Bioconductor and Immunarch. Repertoire metrics were calculated using only productive rearrangements within the normalized downsampled data set. Pathologically expanded clonotypes were defined as those larger than 5 templates in the normalized cohort. The Inverse Simpson Index served as the measure of repertoire diversity. To capture all clonotypes, CMV-specificity analyses were performed on the non-normalized data set. Drawn from immuneACCESS, this table holds only the in-frame rearrangements with V and J called that TCRdb kept. Clones are partly lost; checked studies trace under half to an unresolved V gene and leave the rest unexplained. V and J calls plus clone size are reproduced from that table; the DNA served to infer D and trimming. The sample yields some 30,000 clones; roughly 80% were counted once. The biggest ten clones account for around 6.5% of the sample.

This sample stems from a study of T cell clonotyping in hematopoietic cell transplantation (dated by TCRdb to about 2021). For the study in its entirety: Recipient samples taken before transplant were collected after cytoreduction. The study collected 120 to 150 blood samples from 30 to 40 consecutive transplant recipients and their related donors. Patients were recruited between 2015 and 2017 and followed until late 2020 or death. Summary of the overall study and its limitations: Sample size was limited, and cells were not sorted, so CD4 and CD8 repertoire contributions could not be separated. Inverse Simpson Index values from donors and from recipients before transplant predicted broader TCR repertoire diversity after transplant. A decrease in recipient TCR diversity was observed after transplant, and a progressive increase in pathologically expanded clonotypes was seen from day 30 to day 180. Recipient repertoires showed only a small fraction of overlap with donor repertoires, and over 95% appeared de novo at the given depth.

Its CDR3 holds 14 amino acids, cysteine through phenylalanine. Left in the record is the CDR3 DNA by itself, 42 bases read in frame from the first base. From the germline V gene, CDR1 is SGHRS and CDR2 is YFSETQ. V lost 4 bases and J lost 2 bases, and the count of bases not matched to a germline gene is 5. The sample's time point, from its label and the paper: recipient sample about 28 days before transplant, after cytoreduction. Blood samples were obtained from recipients approximately 28 days before transplant and at days 30, 100 and 180 after transplant. Nuclei Lysis Solution was used to extract genomic DNA from fresh or cryopreserved unfractionated peripheral blood mononuclear cells.

Sequenced material: peripheral blood mononuclear cells, taken before stem cell transplant. This TCR was sampled from a woman aged 25 to 39 with chronic myeloid leukemia. Some clones in this sample may be carry-over from other donors' samples. The chain employs TRBV5-1 and TRBJ1-2, and TRBD1 matches 7 of the central bases. The CDR3 is CASSIKTGNYGYTF. The DNA reads as follows: TGCGCCAGCAGCATAAAGACAGGGAACTATGGCTACACCTTC.